This TCR beta chain was sequenced in a study of graft-versus-host responses after intestinal transplantation. On the study more broadly: Recipients had transplants, and these were multivisceral, liver-intestinal, or isolated intestinal.

The V gene's germline CDR1 is MNHNS and CDR2 SASEGT. V lost 8 bases and J 7 bases, leaving 18 bases between the germline ends. The CDR3 contains 13 residues. The assay was immunoSEQ multiplex PCR, and TCRdb's table has in-frame clones only and misses some. The data show more than 9,000 clones, with 90% to 95% seen just once and around 15% held by the top ten. The receptor was derived from a human patient who received an intestinal transplant, so some T cells may come from the graft donor. This chain links TRBV6-1 with TRBJ2-7; no reliable D call. Specimen: bone marrow, collected approximately 520 days after intestinal transplantation. The CDR3 spells CASGAPGPREQYF. In DNA, the CDR3 is TGTGCCAGCGGCGCCCCAGGACCTCGGGAGCAGTACTTC.